At least ten counts were recorded for the clone carrying this T cell receptor (beta chain). Its antigen is still unknown. This record belongs to a study of T cells in Graves' hyperthyroidism and ophthalmopathy. Across the whole study: The initial diagnosis was the point when peripheral blood was collected, ahead of any treatment. Findings and limits, study-wide: Ophthalmopathy stood apart from stable hyperthyroidism in a 13 V-J model. Most thyroid clonotypes expanded above 0.001 were also detected in blood.

The CDR3 runs 16 residues. The junction had 6 bases not matched to a gene; V was cut back by 0 bases and J by 6 bases. Per germline, CDR1 LGHNA and CDR2 YSLEER. Regions amplified from RNA transcripts were the TCR beta CDR3 regions. HTBI primers were the set used in a first-round RT-PCR of the TCR CDR3. TCRdb reprocessed the multiplex PCR reads via MiXCR and lists one record per CDR3 protein. This sample has more than 500,000 distinct CDR3 sequences; 15% to 20% occur once, and the top ten carry about 31%. Source material for PBMCs was more than 7.5 ml fresh peripheral blood. The clonotype was recovered from a woman aged 25 to 39 with Graves' ophthalmopathy. The specimen was blood. The rearrangement uses TRBV4-3 and TRBJ2-1; 9 nucleotides agree with TRBD2. In nucleotides, the CDR3 is TGCGCCAGCAGCCAAGATACGGGACTAGCTGCCAATGAGCAGTTCTTC. It encodes CASSQDTGLAANEQFF.